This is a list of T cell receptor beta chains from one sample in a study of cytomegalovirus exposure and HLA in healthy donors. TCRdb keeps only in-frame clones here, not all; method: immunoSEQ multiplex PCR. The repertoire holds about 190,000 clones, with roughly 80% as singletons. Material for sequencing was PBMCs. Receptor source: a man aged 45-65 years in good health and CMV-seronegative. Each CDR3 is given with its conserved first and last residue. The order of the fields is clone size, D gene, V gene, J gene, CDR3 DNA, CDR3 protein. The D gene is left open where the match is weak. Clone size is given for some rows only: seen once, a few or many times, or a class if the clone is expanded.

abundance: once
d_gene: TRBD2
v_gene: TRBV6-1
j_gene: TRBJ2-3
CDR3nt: TGTGCCAGCATCCCCCCGTGGGAGGGGACAGATACGCAGTATTTT
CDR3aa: CASIPPWEGTDTQYF

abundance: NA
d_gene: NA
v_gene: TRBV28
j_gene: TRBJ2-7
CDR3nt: TGTGCCAGCAGTCCCACCCTAGGCGGGTACGAGCAGTACTTC
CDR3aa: CASSPTLGGYEQYF

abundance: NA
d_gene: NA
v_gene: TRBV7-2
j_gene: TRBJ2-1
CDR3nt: TGTGCCAGCAGCTCCGGAACGGGACTCTGGAACGATGAGCAGTTCTTC
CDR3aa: CASSSGTGLWNDEQFF

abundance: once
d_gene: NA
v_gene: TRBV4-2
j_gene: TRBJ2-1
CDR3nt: TGTGCCAGCAGCCAAGTGGGCCCGCCCAATGAGCAGTTCTTC
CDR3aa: CASSQVGPPNEQFF

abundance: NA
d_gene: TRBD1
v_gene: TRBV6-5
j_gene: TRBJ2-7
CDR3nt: TGTGCCAGCAGTTCGACAGGGACCGAGCAGTACTTC
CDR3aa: CASSSTGTEQYF

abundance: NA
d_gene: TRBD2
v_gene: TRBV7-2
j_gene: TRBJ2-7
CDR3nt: TGTGCCAGCGGGACTAGCGGGACCTACGAGCAGTACTTC
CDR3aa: CASGTSGTYEQYF

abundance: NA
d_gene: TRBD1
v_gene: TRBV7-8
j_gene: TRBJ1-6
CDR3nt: TGTGCCAGCAGCCCGCGGACAGGGCGAAATAATTCACCCCTCCACTTT
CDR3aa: CASSPRTGRNNSPLHF

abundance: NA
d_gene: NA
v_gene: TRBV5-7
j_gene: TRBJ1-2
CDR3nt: TGTGCCAGCAGCTTGAGGCAGGTTCTTTGCCATGGCTACACCTTC
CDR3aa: CASSLRQVLCHGYTF

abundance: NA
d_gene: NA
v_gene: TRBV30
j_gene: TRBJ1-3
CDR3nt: TGTGCCTGGAGATCCAGCGGGGCTGGAAACACCATATATTTT
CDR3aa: CAWRSSGAGNTIYF

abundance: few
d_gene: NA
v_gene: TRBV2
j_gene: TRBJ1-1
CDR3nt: TGTGCCAGCAACCGACACCTTTCGGCTTTCTTT
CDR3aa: CASNRHLSAFF

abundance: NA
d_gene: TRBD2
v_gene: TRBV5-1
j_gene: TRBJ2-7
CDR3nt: TGCGCCAGCAGCTTGGTGGCGGGAGGGCCCCACGAGCAGTACTTC
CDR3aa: CASSLVAGGPHEQYF

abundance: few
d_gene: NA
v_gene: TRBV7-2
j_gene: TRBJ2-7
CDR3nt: TGTGCCAGCAGCTGGCAGGGTGTCCACGAGCAGTACTTC
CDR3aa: CASSWQGVHEQYF

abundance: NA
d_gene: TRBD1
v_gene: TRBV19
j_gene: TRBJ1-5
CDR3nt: TGTGCCAGTAGTAATTCCCTCGGACAGGGTTTCGTTGGGGGCAATCAGCCCCAGCATTTT
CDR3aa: CASSNSLGQGFVGGNQPQHF

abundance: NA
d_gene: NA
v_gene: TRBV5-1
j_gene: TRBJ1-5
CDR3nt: TGCGCCAGCAGCTTGGTGGCAGGCAATCAGCCCCAGCATTTT
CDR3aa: CASSLVAGNQPQHF

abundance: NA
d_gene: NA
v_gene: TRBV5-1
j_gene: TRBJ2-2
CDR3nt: TGCGCCAGCAGCCGCCGACAGGAAACAAACACCGGGGAGCTGTTTTTT
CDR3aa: CASSRRQETNTGELFF

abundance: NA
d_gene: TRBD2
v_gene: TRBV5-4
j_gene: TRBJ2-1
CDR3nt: TGTGCCAGCAGCCCCCGTTCCGGGACTAGCGGTAACAATGAGCAGTTCTTC
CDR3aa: CASSPRSGTSGNNEQFF

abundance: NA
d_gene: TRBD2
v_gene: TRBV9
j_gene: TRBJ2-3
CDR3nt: TGTGCCAGCAGCGAGAGCGGGGGAACTAATACGCAGTATTTT
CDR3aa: CASSESGGTNTQYF

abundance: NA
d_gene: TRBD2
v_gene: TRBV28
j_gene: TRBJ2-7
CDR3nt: TGTGCCAGCAGTAGGGGACTAGCGGGCGGGCTGGACGAGCAGTACTTC
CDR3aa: CASSRGLAGGLDEQYF

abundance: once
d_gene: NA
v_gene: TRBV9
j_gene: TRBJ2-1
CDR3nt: TGTGCCAGCAGCGTAGGCATCGGGAGCTCCTACAATGAGCAGTTCTTC
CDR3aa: CASSVGIGSSYNEQFF

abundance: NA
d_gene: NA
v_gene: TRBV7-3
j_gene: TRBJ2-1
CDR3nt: TGTGCCAGCGGGCCCGGTTTCCAGGGCAATGAGCAGTTCTTC
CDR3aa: CASGPGFQGNEQFF

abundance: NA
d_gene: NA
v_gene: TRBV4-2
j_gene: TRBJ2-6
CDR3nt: TGTGCCAGCAGCCAAAGAGGGAGCTCTGGGGCCAACGTCCTGACTTTC
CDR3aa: CASSQRGSSGANVLTF

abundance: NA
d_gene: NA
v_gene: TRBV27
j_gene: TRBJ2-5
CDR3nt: TGTGCCAGCAGCTCGCGGGGGCAAGGAGAGACCCAGTACTTC
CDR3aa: CASSSRGQGETQYF

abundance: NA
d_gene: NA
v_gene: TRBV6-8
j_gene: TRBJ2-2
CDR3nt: TGTGCCAGCCCAGAGAGCATCGTGGAGGGCCCGAACACCGGGGAGCTGTTTTTT
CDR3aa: CASPESIVEGPNTGELFF

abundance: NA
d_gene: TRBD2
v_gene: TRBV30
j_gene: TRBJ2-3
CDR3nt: TGTGCCTGGAGTGTAAAGTTTGGGACTAGCGGGAGTAGTACCGATACGCAGTATTTT
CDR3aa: CAWSVKFGTSGSSTDTQYF

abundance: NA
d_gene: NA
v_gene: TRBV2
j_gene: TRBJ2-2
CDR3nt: TGTGCCAGCAGTAGTCAGGGGATTACCGGGGAGCTGTTTTTT
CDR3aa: CASSSQGITGELFF

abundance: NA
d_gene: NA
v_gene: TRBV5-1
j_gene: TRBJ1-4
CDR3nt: TGCGCCAGCAGCTTTCTTTCTGTGAAAGGGGTAGGCGAAAAACTGTTTTTT
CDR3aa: CASSFLSVKGVGEKLFF

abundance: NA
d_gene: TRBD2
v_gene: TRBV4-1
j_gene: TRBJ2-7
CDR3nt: TGCGCCAGCAGCCAATGGACTAGCGGGGTATACGAGCAGTACTTC
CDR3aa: CASSQWTSGVYEQYF

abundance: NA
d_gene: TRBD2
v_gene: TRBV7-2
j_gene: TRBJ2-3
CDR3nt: TGTGCCAGCAGCGCTCTACTAGCGGGAGTGGATACGCAGTATTTT
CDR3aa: CASSALLAGVDTQYF

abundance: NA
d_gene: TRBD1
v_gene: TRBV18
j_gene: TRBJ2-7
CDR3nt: TGTGCCAGCTACTCAACAGGGGGCGGCGAGCAGTACTTC
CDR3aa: CASYSTGGGEQYF

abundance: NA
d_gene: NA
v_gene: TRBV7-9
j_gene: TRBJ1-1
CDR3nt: TGTGCCAGCAGCTTGGGACGAGGAGGGTCTAAAGACACTGAAGCTTTCTTT
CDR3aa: CASSLGRGGSKDTEAFF

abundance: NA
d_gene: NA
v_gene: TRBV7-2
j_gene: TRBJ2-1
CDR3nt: TGTGCCAGCAGCTTACCTAGCCGCAATGAGCAGTTCTTC
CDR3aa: CASSLPSRNEQFF

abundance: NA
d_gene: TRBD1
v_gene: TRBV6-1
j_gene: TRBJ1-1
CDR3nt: TGTGCCAGCAGTTCTACAGGGGGCGCAGCTGAAGCTTTCTTT
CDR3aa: CASSSTGGAAEAFF

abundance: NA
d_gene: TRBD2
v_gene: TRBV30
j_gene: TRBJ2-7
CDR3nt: TGTGCCTGGAGCGTGAGAGCGGGAGGAGACTACGAGCAGTACTTC
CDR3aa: CAWSVRAGGDYEQYF

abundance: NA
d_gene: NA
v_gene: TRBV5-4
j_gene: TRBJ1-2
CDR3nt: TGTGCCAGCAGCTTGGCGGCAAGGGGCCATGGCTACACCTTC
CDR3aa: CASSLAARGHGYTF

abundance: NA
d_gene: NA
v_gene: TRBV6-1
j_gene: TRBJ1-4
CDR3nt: TGTGCCAGCAGTGAAAGCGGGGTAGAAAAACTGTTTTTT
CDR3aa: CASSESGVEKLFF

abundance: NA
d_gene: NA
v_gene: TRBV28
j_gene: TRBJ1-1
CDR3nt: TGTGCCAGCAGACCGGGGGGGTACACTGAAGCTTTCTTT
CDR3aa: CASRPGGYTEAFF

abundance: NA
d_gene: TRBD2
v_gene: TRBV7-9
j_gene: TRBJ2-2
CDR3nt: TGTGCCAGCTTCCTAGCGGGAGCCGGGGAGCTGTTTTTT
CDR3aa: CASFLAGAGELFF

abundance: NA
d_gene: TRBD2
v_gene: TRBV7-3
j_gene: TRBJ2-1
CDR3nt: TGTGCCAGCAGCCCTCCGGATAGCGGGAGAATAAAGTTCTTC
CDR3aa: CASSPPDSGRIKFF

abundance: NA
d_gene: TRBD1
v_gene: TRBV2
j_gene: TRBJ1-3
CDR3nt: TGTACCAGCAGTGACCCGGGGACAGCCTGGGATGGAAACACCATATATTTT
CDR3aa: CTSSDPGTAWDGNTIYF

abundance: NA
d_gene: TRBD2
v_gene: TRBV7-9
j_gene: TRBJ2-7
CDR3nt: TGTGCCGCATTCGGGGGGACTAGCGGCTACGAGCAGTACTTC
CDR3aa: CAAFGGTSGYEQYF

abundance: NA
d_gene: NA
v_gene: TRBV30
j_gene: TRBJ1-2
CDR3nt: TGTGCCTGGGCCAGGGGCGACGGCTATGGCTACACCTTC
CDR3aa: CAWARGDGYGYTF

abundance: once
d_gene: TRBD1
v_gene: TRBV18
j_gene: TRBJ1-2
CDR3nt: TGTGCCAGCTCCCCCGACAGGGTAGGCTACACCTTC
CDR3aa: CASSPDRVGYTF

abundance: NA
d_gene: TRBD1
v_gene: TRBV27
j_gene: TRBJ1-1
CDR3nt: TGTGCCAGCAGCACTACCGGGACAGGGGAAGCTTTCTTT
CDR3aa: CASSTTGTGEAFF

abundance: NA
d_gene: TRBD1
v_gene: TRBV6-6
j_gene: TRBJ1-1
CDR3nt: TGTGCCAGCAGTGACTACCCAGGACAGGGGGACACTGAAGCTTTCTTT
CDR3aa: CASSDYPGQGDTEAFF

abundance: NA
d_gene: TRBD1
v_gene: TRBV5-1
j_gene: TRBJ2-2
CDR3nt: TGCGCCAGCAGCGTCGGGACAGGGAGGACCGGGGAGCTGTTTTTT
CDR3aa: CASSVGTGRTGELFF

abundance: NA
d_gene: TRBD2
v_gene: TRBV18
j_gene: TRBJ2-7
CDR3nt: TGTGCCAGCTCACCAGGGGAGGGCTACGAGCAGTACTTC
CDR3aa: CASSPGEGYEQYF

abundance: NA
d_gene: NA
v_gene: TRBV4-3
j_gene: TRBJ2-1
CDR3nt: TGCGCCAGCAGCCGTTTGAAAGGGGGTTATGAGCAGTTCTTC
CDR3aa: CASSRLKGGYEQFF

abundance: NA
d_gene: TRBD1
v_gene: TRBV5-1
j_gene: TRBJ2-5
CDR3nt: TGCGCCAGCAGCCTAGGACAGGGTGGTGAGACCCAGTACTTC
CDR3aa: CASSLGQGGETQYF

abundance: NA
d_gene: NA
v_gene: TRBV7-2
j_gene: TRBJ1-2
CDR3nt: TGTGCCAGCAGTCGACAGATGGGTAACTATGGCTACACCTTC
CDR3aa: CASSRQMGNYGYTF

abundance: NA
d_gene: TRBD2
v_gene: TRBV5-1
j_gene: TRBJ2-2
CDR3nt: TGCGCCAGCAGCTCCCGAGGGACTAGCGGGGGGGCTGGCTTGGACACCGGGGAGCTGTTTTTT
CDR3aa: CASSSRGTSGGAGLDTGELFF

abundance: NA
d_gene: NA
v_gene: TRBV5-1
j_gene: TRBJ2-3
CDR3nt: TGCGCCAGCAGCTTTTCCCGGGACTCACTTCACACGGCAGATACGCAGTATTTT
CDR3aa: CASSFSRDSLHTADTQYF

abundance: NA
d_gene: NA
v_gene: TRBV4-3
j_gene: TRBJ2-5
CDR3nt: TGCGCCAGCAGCCAAGACATGGGGGGGACCCAGTACTTC
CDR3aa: CASSQDMGGTQYF

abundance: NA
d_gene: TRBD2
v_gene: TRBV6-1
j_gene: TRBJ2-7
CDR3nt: TGTGCCAGCAGGTTAGCGGGACTCTACGAGCAGTACTTC
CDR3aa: CASRLAGLYEQYF

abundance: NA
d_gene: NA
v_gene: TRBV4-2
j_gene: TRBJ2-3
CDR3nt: TGTGCCAGCAGCCAAGACAAGGGGCCCACAGATACGCAGTATTTT
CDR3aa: CASSQDKGPTDTQYF

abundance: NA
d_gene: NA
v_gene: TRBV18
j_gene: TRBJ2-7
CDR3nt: TGTGCCAGCTCACCCCTTGACCTGGCGGGCTACGAGCAGTACTTC
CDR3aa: CASSPLDLAGYEQYF

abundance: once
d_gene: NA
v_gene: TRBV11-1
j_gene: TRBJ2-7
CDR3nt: TGTGCCAGCAGGCCCGCAGGGACTCGTTACGAGCAGTACTTC
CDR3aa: CASRPAGTRYEQYF

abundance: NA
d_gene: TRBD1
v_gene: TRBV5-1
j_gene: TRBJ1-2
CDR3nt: TGCGCCAGCAGCGAACAGGGGACCGCCTATGGCTACACCTTC
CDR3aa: CASSEQGTAYGYTF